These 23 T cell receptor beta chains share one sample of origin, sequenced in a study of PD-L1 blockade in urothelial cancer. Clones were read by immunoSEQ multiplex PCR, and TCRdb kept only the in-frame ones, dropping some. The table includes some 120,000 clones, approximately 84% detected once. Regarding time point: pretreatment peripheral blood. The sample was PBMCs, taken around atezolizumab (anti-PD-L1) treatment. These receptor sequences come from a man in his fifties or sixties with urothelial cancer.

The V and J genes are TRBV6-1 and TRBJ2-1; 10 nucleotides match TRBD2. Unmatched junction bases numbered 11, after V lost 4 bases and J lost 5 bases. Germline-derived CDR1 and CDR2 are MNHNS and SASEGT. The CDR3 is made up of 17 amino acids. The CDR3 sequence: CASSGLAGALAHNEQFF. CDR3 nucleotides: TGTGCCAGCAGTGGGCTAGCGGGAGCACTCGCCCACAATGAGCAGTTCTTC.

V gene TRBV19 combines with J gene TRBJ1-6, with 7 nucleotides matching TRBD1. With 5 bases clipped from V and 10 bases from J, the junction kept 11 bases outside the gene matches. Germline V lookup: CDR1 LNHDA, CDR2 SQIVND (reference sequence). The CDR3 is 15 amino acids. The chain's CDR3 is CASSVSRGLGSPLHF. CDR3 DNA sequence: TGTGCCAGTAGTGTTTCAAGGGGGCTTGGATCACCCCTCCACTTT.

The CDR3 nucleotides read TGTGCCAGTAGTGTTTACCCCGGGACAGGACCATCCTATGGCTACACCTTC. As protein: CASSVYPGTGPSYGYTF. This chain uses TRBV19 with TRBJ1-2; 8 positions agree with TRBD1. J gave up 4 bases and V 5 bases, and 15 bases lay outside the gene matches. The V gene's germline CDR1 is LNHDA and CDR2 SQIVND (reference sequence). The CDR3 is 17 residues long.

The chain combines TRBV9 with TRBJ2-1, with 10 positions matching TRBD2. The CDR3 covers 18 residues. V lost 0 bases and J lost 0; bases outside the gene matches: 6. Germline CDR1 and CDR2: SGDLS and YYNGEE. CDR3 nucleotides: TGTGCCAGCAGCGTAGTCCCTAGCGGGGGCGGCTCCTACAATGAGCAGTTCTTC. Its protein is CASSVVPSGGGSYNEQFF.

The chain carries TRBV9 and TRBJ2-3, with 12 bases that match TRBD2. Germline V gene data show CDR1 as SGDLS and CDR2 as YYNGEE. The CDR3 covers 15 residues. V trimming: 4 bases; J trimming: 5 bases; junction bases outside the gene matches: 5. CDR3 nucleotides: TGTGCCAGCAGCAGGACTAGCGGGAAGGGAGATACGCAGTATTTT. Translation gives CASSRTSGKGDTQYF. Full variable domain (outside the CDR3, taken from reference TRBV9 and TRBJ2-3): DSGVTQTPKHLITATGQRVTLRCSPRSGDLSVYWYQQSLDQGLQFLIQYYNGEERAKGNILERFSAQQFPDLHSELNLSSLELGDSALYFCASSRTSGKGDTQYFGPGTRLTVL.

This chain joins TRBV15 and TRBJ2-1; 8 nucleotides agree with TRBD2. Germline V gene data show CDR1 as LNHNV and CDR2 as YYDKDF (reference sequence). The CDR3 runs to 15 residues. With V trimmed by 0 bases and J by 6 bases, 4 bases remained unmatched. CDR3 region: CATSREASGFNEQFF. CDR3 sequence (DNA): TGTGCCACCAGCAGAGAGGCTAGCGGGTTCAATGAGCAGTTCTTC.

This clone appeared once. This sequence joins TRBV28 and TRBJ2-5, with D perhaps TRBD2 (5 bases). This CDR3 is 13 amino acids long. Germline-derived CDR1 and CDR2 are MDHEN and SYDVKM. The germline V and J ends were trimmed by 7 bases and 7 bases, with 16 bases remaining between them. This chain's CDR3 is CASNPDSAGTQYF. The CDR3 DNA reads TGTGCCAGCAATCCGGACTCCGCCGGGACCCAGTACTTC.

The V and J genes are TRBV28 and TRBJ2-5, with D possibly being TRBD2 (6 bases). CDR3 size: 13 residues. With 7 bases removed from V and 3 bases from J, the gap between germline ends came to 12 bases. The V gene's germline CDR1 is MDHEN and CDR2 SYDVKM. The CDR3 bases are TGTGCCAGCACCGACGGGGGAGAAGAGACCCAGTACTTC. Its protein product is CASTDGGEETQYF.

This clone was detected only once. The rearrangement links TRBV6-1 to TRBJ1-2, with TRBD1 as a possible D gene (5 bases). V shed 4 bases and J shed 3 bases, with 18 bases lying between them. Germline values: CDR1 MNHNS, CDR2 SASEGT. This CDR3 is built from 16 residues. CDR3 nucleotides: TGTGCCAGCAGTGTCGACCCGTCAGGGTCCTACTATGGCTACACCTTC. It translates to CASSVDPSGSYYGYTF.

The V gene is TRBV7-6, the J gene TRBJ1-5; D is ambiguous. V was clipped by 2 bases and J by 7 bases, with 9 bases between them. Germline V gene lookup returns CDR1 SGHVS and CDR2 FNYEAQ. This CDR3 region has 13 residues. CDR3 bases: TGTGCCAGCAGCTTATTCGCGGGACAGCCCCAGCATTTT. It is translated as CASSLFAGQPQHF.

This chain uses TRBV7-9 with TRBJ2-5; 9 bases align to TRBD2. This CDR3 has 15 amino acids. CDR1 SEHNR and CDR2 FQNEAQ come from the germline V gene (reference sequence). Trimming removed 5 bases from V and 5 bases from J; junction bases left unmatched: 9. The CDR3 region is CASSKLSGSLETQYF. The CDR3 nucleotides are TGTGCCAGCAGCAAACTTAGCGGGAGTCTCGAGACCCAGTACTTC.

The chain joins TRBV27 to TRBJ1-1, with D unclear. Germline-derived CDR1 and CDR2 are MNHEY and SMNVEV (reference sequence). The CDR3 sequence is 14 residues long. The V gene lost 3 bases and the J gene lost 2 bases, with 10 bases spanning the gap. The CDR3 reads CASSFGQPNTEAFF. CDR3 nucleotides: TGTGCCAGCAGTTTTGGGCAGCCCAACACTGAAGCTTTCTTT.

The chain links TRBV10-3 to TRBJ2-3; D unclear. V lost 11 bases, J lost 7 bases, and 16 bases lay in between. The CDR3 loop spans 12 amino acids. The germline gives CDR1 ENHRY, CDR2 SYGVKD. The CDR3 spells CAAGGNQNTQYF. The DNA of the CDR3 is TGTGCCGCCGGCGGAAACCAGAATACGCAGTATTTT.

Concerning this clone: The same CDR3 is also encoded by other DNA sequences in this sample. The chain is built from TRBV5-1 and TRBJ2-3, with a weak D call TRBD2 (6 bases). The germline gives CDR1 SGHRS, CDR2 YFSETQ. There are 16 residues in the CDR3. V lost 0 bases, J lost 2 bases, and 13 bases lay in between. In nucleotides, the CDR3 is TGCGCCAGCAGCTTGGGGGGACTGGCCTCCACAGATACGCAGTATTTT. Translated: CASSLGGLASTDTQYF.

The CDR3 protein is CASSQVSEALYGYTF. DNA for the CDR3: TGCGCCAGCAGCCAAGTTTCCGAGGCCCTCTATGGCTACACCTTC. This rearrangement joins TRBV4-1 to TRBJ1-2; D not resolved. The ends were cut back, 1 base at V and 4 bases at J, with 13 bases in the middle. This CDR3 has 15 residues. Looked up from germline, CDR1 is MGHRA and CDR2 is YSYEKL.

The rearrangement links TRBV30 to TRBJ2-1, with a tentative D call TRBD1 (6 bases). The germline V gene encodes CDR1 GTSNPN and CDR2 SVGIG (reference sequence). V lost 4 bases and J 7 bases, leaving 8 bases between the germline ends. CDR3 size: 11 residues. The CDR3 DNA sequence: TGTGCCTGGATCCAGGGGAATGAGCAGTTCTTC. It is translated as CAWIQGNEQFF. The whole variable domain, remainder taken from reference TRBV30 and TRBJ2-1, is SQTIHQWPATLVQPVGSPLSLECTVEGTSNPNLYWYRQAAGRGLQLLFYSVGIGQISSEVPQNLSASRPQDRQFILSSKKLLLSDSGFYLCAWIQGNEQFFGPGTRLTVL.

This rearrangement joins TRBV29-1 to TRBJ2-3; the match to TRBD2 covers 9 bases. J gave up 1 base and V 5 bases, and 10 bases lay outside the gene matches. The CDR3 runs to 16 residues. CDR1 is SQVTM, CDR2 ANQGSEA, per germline. The CDR3 loop is CSVLGDSGSRTDTQYF. The CDR3, as DNA: TGCAGCGTTTTGGGAGATAGCGGGAGCCGCACAGATACGCAGTATTTT.

The rearrangement joins TRBV5-5 to TRBJ2-7; D remains unclear. From germline, CDR1 is SGHKS and CDR2 YYEKEE (reference sequence). The V and J ends lost 0 bases and 5 bases respectively, with 9 bases between them. This CDR3 comprises 13 residues. The DNA of the CDR3 is TGTGCCAGCAGCTTGGGCGCTCCCCACGAGCAGTACTTC. Its protein is CASSLGAPHEQYF.

V and J are TRBV6-5 and TRBJ1-4; 11 bases are shared with TRBD1. With V trimmed by 6 bases and J by 7 bases, 4 bases remained unmatched. The CDR3 extends over 14 amino acids. Germline V gene sequence: CDR1 MNHEY, CDR2 SVGAGI. The CDR3 sequence: CASSRTGGGEKLFF. The CDR3 nucleotides read TGTGCCAGCAGCCGGACAGGGGGCGGTGAAAAACTGTTTTTT.

This clone has a handful of counts. V usage is TRBV29-1 and J usage is TRBJ1-1, with D hard to call. The V end was cut by 0 bases, the J end by 5 bases, with 10 bases between. The CDR3 is 13 amino acids. CDR1 SQVTM and CDR2 ANQGSEA come from the germline V gene. DNA of the CDR3: TGCAGCGTTGAAGATCTTCTTTATACTGAAGCTTTCTTT. Translation gives CSVEDLLYTEAFF.

The rearrangement joins TRBV9 to TRBJ2-5, with D perhaps matching TRBD2 (5 bases). The V end was cut by 0 bases, the J end by 2 bases, with 8 bases between. Germline CDR1 SGDLS, CDR2 YYNGEE. The CDR3 runs to 14 residues. CDR3 sequence reads: CASSVDTSQETQYF. Here the CDR3 DNA reads TGTGCCAGCAGCGTAGATACTAGTCAAGAGACCCAGTACTTC. Drawing the rest from reference TRBV9 and TRBJ2-5, the complete variable domain is DSGVTQTPKHLITATGQRVTLRCSPRSGDLSVYWYQQSLDQGLQFLIQYYNGEERAKGNILERFSAQQFPDLHSELNLSSLELGDSALYFCASSVDTSQETQYFGPGTRLLVL.

V is TRBV9 and J is TRBJ1-1; maybe TRBD1 (5 bases). Trimming shortened V by 4 bases and J by 2 bases, and 15 bases separated the two germline ends. CDR1 is SGDLS, CDR2 YYNGEE, per germline. This CDR3 is built from 15 residues. The CDR3: CASSPTPDKNTEAFF. CDR3 bases: TGTGCCAGCAGCCCAACCCCGGACAAAAACACTGAAGCTTTCTTT.

The gene calls are TRBV5-4 and TRBJ2-3, with TRBD2 identical over 14 bases. CDR3 length: 16 residues. Germline-derived CDR1 and CDR2 are SGHNT and YYREEE (reference sequence). After removal of 4 bases from V and 4 bases from J, the junction contained 5 bases not matched to a gene. CDR3 loop: CASSPGTSGGSDTQYF. In nucleotides, the CDR3 is TGTGCCAGCAGCCCCGGGACTAGCGGGGGTTCAGATACGCAGTATTTT.